This T cell receptor beta chain was sequenced during a study of blood T cell repertoires in COVID-19. The V gene end was trimmed by 4 bases and the J gene end by 0 bases; junction bases not matched to a gene: 11. Germline V gives CDR1 ENHRY, CDR2 SYGVKD. This CDR3 is 19 amino acids long. TCRdb's table, derived via immunoSEQ multiplex PCR, lists solely in-frame clones and lacks some. The sample lists 300,000 to 400,000 clones, about 90% occurring once. The rearrangement joins TRBV10-3 to TRBJ2-6, with 8 bases matching TRBD1. The receptor was isolated from a young woman who had recovered from COVID-19. Material for sequencing was PBMCs or T cells enriched from blood (not recorded which). The CDR3: CAISGGETGVISGANVLTF. In DNA, the CDR3 is TGTGCCATCAGTGGAGGTGAGACAGGGGTAATCTCTGGGGCCAACGTCCTGACTTTC.